This T cell receptor (beta chain) came from a study of cytomegalovirus exposure and HLA in healthy donors. Study results and caveats: A prior analysis recorded that most TCR beta V segments were productive about 87% or about 30% of the time. Several of the most significant clusters appeared linked to common viral pathogens, based on a later analysis. Whilst most TCR sequences proved rare, a subset of public TCRs occurred across many donors. Analysis was carried out at a later point, and it linked a missense DCLRE1C variant to TCR beta V- and J-gene trimming.

In regard to this clone: Antigen: not known.

The PCR used 60 Vbeta and 13 Jbeta primers. TCRdb's table, derived via immunoSEQ multiplex PCR, lists solely in-frame clones and lacks some. The sample includes 100,000 or so clones, 12% to 15% of them seen just once. Germline lookup yields CDR1 LNHNV and CDR2 YYDKDF (reference sequence). This CDR3 spans 15 amino acids. Trimming at V came to 1 base and at J to 2 bases, leaving 3 bases not matched to a gene. The source material was PBMCs. This rearrangement joins TRBV15 to TRBJ2-3, with 7 bases matching TRBD1. The receptor was derived from a female donor in good health and CMV-seronegative. The CDR3 region has the DNA TGTGCCACCAGCAGAGGGGGACAGTACACAGATACGCAGTATTTT. Translating it yields CATSRGGQYTDTQYF. Using reference TRBV15 and TRBJ2-3 for the parts outside the CDR3, the full variable domain is DAMVIQNPRYQVTQFGKPVTLSCSQTLNHNVMYWYQQKSSQAPKLLFHYYDKDFNNEADTPDNFQSRRPNTSFCFLDIRSPGLGDTAMYLCATSRGGQYTDTQYFGPGTRLTVL.